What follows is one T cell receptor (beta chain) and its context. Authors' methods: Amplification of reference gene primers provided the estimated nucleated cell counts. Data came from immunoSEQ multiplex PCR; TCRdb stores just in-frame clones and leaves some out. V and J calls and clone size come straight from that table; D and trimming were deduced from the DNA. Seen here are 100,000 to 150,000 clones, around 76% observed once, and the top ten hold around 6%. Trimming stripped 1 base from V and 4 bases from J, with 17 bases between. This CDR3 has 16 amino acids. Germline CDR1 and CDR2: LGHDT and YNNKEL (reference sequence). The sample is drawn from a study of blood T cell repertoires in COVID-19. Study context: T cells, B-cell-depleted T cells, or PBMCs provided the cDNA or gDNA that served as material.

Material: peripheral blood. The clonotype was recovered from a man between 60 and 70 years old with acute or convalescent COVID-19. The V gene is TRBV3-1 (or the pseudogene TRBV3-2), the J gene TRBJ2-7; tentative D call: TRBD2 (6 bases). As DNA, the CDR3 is TGTGCCAGCAGCCAAGTCTCACTAGCTCAGGTGTACGAGCAGTACTTC. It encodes CASSQVSLAQVYEQYF.